Given below is one TCR beta chain in context. This CDR3 has 11 residues. Trimming left V 7 bases short and J 8 bases short, with 9 bases between. Profiling relied on immunoSEQ multiplex PCR, and the TCRdb table lists in-frame clones only, not all of them. The sample holds some 150,000 clones, around 90% seen once. This sample is drawn from a study of T cell responses to AZD1222 COVID-19 vaccine. The sequencing here drew on peripheral blood, taken 28 days after the second dose of the MenACWY control vaccine. The chain uses TRBV12-3 or TRBV12-4 and TRBJ2-1; D is uncertain. This TCR came from an adult who received the MenACWY meningococcal vaccine as a control. CDR3 in amino acids: CASTNSDEQFF. The CDR3, as DNA: TGTGCCAGCACAAACAGCGATGAGCAGTTCTTC.